This TCR beta chain was obtained from a study of early T cells in non-severe SARS-CoV-2 infection. Study-level background: Chains stayed unpaired after sequencing of bulk RNA from unsorted whole blood. Findings and caveats of the study: VDJdb matching skewed toward anti-spike CD8 responses, missing private and CD4 specificities.

A word on this clonotype: The antigen is not known.

Molecules of cDNA were individually given unique molecular identifiers that were attached to them. MiXCR was run by TCRdb on the 5' RACE reads, yielding one entry per CDR3 protein. Of some 59,000 distinct CDR3 sequences listed, about 10% were seen once; the top ten hold around 4.4%. Germline CDR1 reads MNHEY; CDR2 reads SVGAGI. J gave up 3 bases and V 4 bases, and 4 bases lay outside the gene matches. The CDR3 is made up of 14 amino acids. The rearrangement links TRBV6-5 to TRBJ2-7; TRBD1 agrees at 9 bases. Input material: whole blood. This clonotype was obtained from an adult who was a healthcare worker with PCR-confirmed SARS-CoV-2 infection or an uninfected control (not recorded which). CDR3 sequence reads: CASSSTGGGYEQYF. The CDR3 nucleotides are TGTGCCAGCAGTTCGACAGGGGGTGGCTACGAGCAGTACTTC.